Listed here are 14 T cell receptor beta chains from one sample, sequenced in a study of cytomegalovirus exposure and HLA in healthy donors (dated by TCRdb to the late 2010s). The library came from the immunoSEQ multiplex PCR assay. The multiplex PCR relied on a mix of 60 forward primers for TCR Vbeta segments and 13 reverse primers for TCR Jbeta segments. The table was pulled from immuneACCESS by TCRdb, which kept in-frame rearrangements only. Such tables lose some clones; where checked, under half of the loss comes from unresolved V genes, and the rest has no known cause. For this sample the table gives about 190,000 clones, of which about 85% were detected only once. The ten biggest clones cover around 4% of the sample. Sequencing was performed on PBMCs. These receptors came from a man aged 45 to 65 in good health and CMV-seronegative.

The chain is built from TRBV4-3 and TRBJ2-7, with TRBD2 matching over 7 bases. The CDR3 is 14 residues long. The ends lost 4 bases at V and 3 bases at J; junction bases unmatched: 6. Germline loops: CDR1 LGHNA, CDR2 YSLEER. The CDR3 sequence is CASSLERGGYEQYF. CDR3 DNA sequence: TGCGCCAGCAGCCTCGAGCGGGGAGGCTACGAGCAGTACTTC.

CDR3 amino acids: CASSVLPVVSGANVLTF. The CDR3 nucleotides read TGTGCCAGCAGTGTTCTACCCGTTGTATCAGGGGCCAACGTCCTGACTTTC. V gene TRBV6-1 combines with J gene TRBJ2-6; unclear D gene. The V gene's germline CDR1 is MNHNS and CDR2 SASEGT. The CDR3 has 17 amino acids. Trimming took 4 bases from V and 4 from J, leaving 17 bases between them.

The chain has TRBV7-2 and TRBJ1-4, with unresolved D. Per germline, CDR1 SGHTA and CDR2 FQGNSA. The CDR3 is 14 residues long. V lost 0 bases and J 1 base, leaving 3 bases between the germline ends. In nucleotides, the CDR3 is TGTGCCAGCAGCTTAGCCAGAACTAATGAAAAACTGTTTTTT. Its protein product is CASSLARTNEKLFF.

The chain employs TRBV18 and TRBJ1-5, with D unclear. This CDR3 has 13 residues. With 0 bases removed from V and 7 bases from J, the gap between germline ends came to 7 bases. Germline V gene lookup returns CDR1 KGHSH and CDR2 LQKENI. The CDR3 DNA reads as TGTGCCAGCTCACCACCGGGAGGCCAGCCCCAGCATTTT. Translated, it gives CASSPPGGQPQHF.

This clone appeared once. The chain joins TRBV11-3 to TRBJ2-7, with TRBD2 matching 13 bases. V was clipped by 3 bases and J by 4 bases; unmatched bases: 6. The CDR3 has 16 amino acids. CDR1 is SGHNT and CDR2 is YENEEA in the germline V gene. CDR3 nucleotide sequence: TGTGCCAGCAGCTTTTCCGGGACTAGCGGGGTGTACGAGCAGTACTTC. Translated, it gives CASSFSGTSGVYEQYF.

CDR3 protein: CASAPGGGRETQYF. The CDR3 DNA is TGTGCCAGCGCTCCCGGGGGGGGGCGAGAGACCCAGTACTTC. V and J are TRBV5-4 and TRBJ2-5; 8 nucleotides match TRBD2. This CDR3 region has 14 residues. CDR1 is SGHNT and CDR2 is YYREEE in the germline V gene (reference sequence). Unmatched junction bases numbered 9, after V lost 7 bases and J lost 4 bases.

The rearrangement joins TRBV10-3 to TRBJ2-7; D not certain. The germline CDR1 and CDR2 sequences are ENHRY and SYGVKD. This CDR3 spans 12 amino acids. V lost 6 bases and J 2 bases, leaving 8 bases between the germline ends. The CDR3 here is CAIRQVPYEQYF. The CDR3 nucleotides are TGTGCCATCAGGCAGGTTCCCTACGAGCAGTACTTC.

The CDR3: CASRMDNRRYEQYF. Written as DNA, the CDR3 is TGTGCCAGCAGAATGGATAACAGGCGGTACGAGCAGTACTTC. J is TRBJ2-5 and V is TRBV2, with D perhaps TRBD1 (5 bases). The assigned J gene may be wrong: the sequence end matches TRBJ2-7 better. This CDR3 spans 14 amino acids. Looked up from germline, CDR1 is SNHLY and CDR2 is FYNNEI.

The V gene is TRBV6-1, the J gene TRBJ1-6; the match to TRBD1 covers 7 bases. Germline values: CDR1 MNHNS, CDR2 SASEGT. This CDR3 has 14 amino acids. The V and J ends lost 3 bases and 6 bases, in that order; junction bases with no gene match: 2. The CDR3 is CASSDHRGNSPLHF. CDR3 in DNA: TGTGCCAGCAGTGATCACAGGGGTAATTCACCCCTCCACTTT.

V gene TRBV12-5 combines with J gene TRBJ1-1; 7 nucleotides line up with TRBD1. Unmatched junction bases numbered 6, after V lost 2 bases and J lost 0 bases. CDR3 length: 16 residues. From germline, CDR1 is LGHNT and CDR2 FRNRAP. CDR3 DNA: TGTGCTAGTGGTTTGCTAAGGGGACAGATGAACACTGAAGCTTTCTTT. The encoded protein is CASGLLRGQMNTEAFF.

The rearrangement joins TRBV27 to TRBJ2-5; maybe TRBD2 (5 bases). Germline V lookup: CDR1 MNHEY, CDR2 SMNVEV (reference sequence). The CDR3 runs 14 residues. Between the trimmed V and J ends, which lost 2 bases and 4 bases, there was a span of 11 bases. The CDR3 bases are TGTGCCAGCAGTTTAGGACTTTCACTAGAGACCCAGTACTTC. Its translation: CASSLGLSLETQYF.

V and J are TRBV27 and TRBJ1-6, with D unclear. V was cut by 2 bases and J by 4 bases, with 9 bases left in between. CDR3 length: 15 amino acids. The V gene's germline CDR1 is MNHEY and CDR2 SMNVEV (reference sequence). This CDR3 is CASSLDTSYNSPLHF. The CDR3 DNA is TGTGCCAGCAGTTTAGACACCTCTTATAATTCACCCCTCCACTTT.

This chain joins TRBV4-1 and TRBJ2-3, with TRBD2 matching over 8 bases. Per the germline V gene, CDR1 is MGHRA and CDR2 is YSYEKL. The CDR3 length is 14 residues. Germline trimming cut 5 bases from V and 5 bases from J; bases unmatched to any gene: 6. CDR3 protein: CASSSTGGVDTQYF. The DNA for the CDR3 is TGCGCCAGCAGCTCTACGGGGGGGGTAGATACGCAGTATTTT.

The chain uses TRBV10-3 and TRBJ2-1, with 10 bases matching TRBD1. This CDR3 is built from 14 residues. Unmatched junction bases numbered 4, after V lost 5 bases and J lost 6 bases. Per the germline V gene, CDR1 is ENHRY and CDR2 is SYGVKD. The CDR3 is CAISSRQGANEQFF. CDR3 DNA: TGTGCCATCAGTTCTCGACAGGGGGCCAATGAGCAGTTCTTC.